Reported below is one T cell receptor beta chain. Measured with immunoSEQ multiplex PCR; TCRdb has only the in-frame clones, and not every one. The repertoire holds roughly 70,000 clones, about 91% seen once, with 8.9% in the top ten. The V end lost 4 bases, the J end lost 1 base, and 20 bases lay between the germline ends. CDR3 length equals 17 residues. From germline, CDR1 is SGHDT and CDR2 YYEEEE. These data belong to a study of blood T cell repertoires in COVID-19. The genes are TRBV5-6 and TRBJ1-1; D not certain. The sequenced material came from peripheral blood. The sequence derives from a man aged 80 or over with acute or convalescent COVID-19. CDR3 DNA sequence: TGTGCCAGCAGCCTAGTTGGTAGGCACTCCACGAACACTGAAGCTTTCTTT. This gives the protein CASSLVGRHSTNTEAFF.